The entry below describes one TCR beta chain. This clonotype was picked up a small number of times. There is no known antigen for this receptor. Per-base qualities were not stored, and no clone one base away is much larger. Libraries came from PCR. Sequencing was performed on an Illumina HiSeq 2500. Molecular barcoding was employed in the preparation of TCR libraries, with unique molecular identifiers being used to normalize TCRbeta repertoire quantification. TCRdb cleaned the public reads at Q25 with fastp, built clones with MiXCR and kept in-frame beta chains. When rows share a CDR3 protein, they turn into one entry using the most common DNA and genes. This sample has approximately 120,000 distinct CDR3 sequences in its table, and more than 9.5% of those were observed once. The ten most abundant clones make up about 25% of the sample. Trimmed from V: 6 bases; trimmed from J: 2 bases; junction bases lacking a gene match: 5. The CDR3 runs 14 residues from the cysteine to the phenylalanine. Just CDR3 DNA is preserved here, 42 bases in frame from base 1. The germline V gene (reference sequence) specifies MNHEY as CDR1 and SMNVEV as CDR2.

These data are taken from a study of T-cell reconstitution after alpha-beta-depleted transplantation in children (dated by TCRdb to 2016 to 2018). Looking at the study overall: T-cell immune reconstitution after TCRalphabeta/CD19-depleted allogeneic hematopoietic cell transplantation in children was quantitatively tracked in the study by means of TCR repertoire profiling. What the study reported, not specific to this receptor: About two months after transplant, the apparently early recovery of alphabetaT-cell counts reportedly depended on just several hundred clones that had expanded rapidly and came from non-depleted graft cells. Over the following months the frequencies of hyperexpanded clones went down, and after one year T-cell counts and TCRbeta diversity were mostly credited to newly produced T cells. In some patients, high TCRbeta diversity at day 60 was attributed to recipient T cells and intrathymic progenitors that had survived conditioning.

Reading the label with the study, this specimen's treatment or condition is: allogeneic hematopoietic cell transplantation with graft depleted of TCRalphabeta T cells and CD19 B cells. TCRalphabeta/CD19-depleted allogeneic hematopoietic cell grafts were given to the transplant recipients, all of whom were children. In this chain, TRBV27 is recombined with TRBJ2-7; 9 central nucleotides agree with TRBD1. The sequencing here drew on PBMCs, mostly from graft donor cells, taken 180 days after TCRalphabeta/CD19-depleted stem cell transplant. The clonotype originates from a girl in the first two years of life who had a stem cell transplant for combined immunodeficiency, so the T cells may come from the graft donor. The nucleotide sequence is given as TGTGCCAGCAGCCGACAGGGGGACGCCTACGAGCAGTACTTC. Its amino acids are CASSRQGDAYEQYF.